Sequencing of this T cell receptor beta chain was carried out in a study of CD4 T cells in relation to SARS-CoV-2 and coronaviruses. Turning to the study itself: Crossreactive spike epitopes shared across donors were mapped to their HLA restriction.

CD4 enrichment then naive enrichment separated naive from memory CD4+ cells. TCRdb keeps only in-frame clones here, not all; method: immunoSEQ multiplex PCR. The sample has about 39,000 clones; roughly 80% are singletons. Comment on this clone: Its antigen is unidentified.

The CDR3 contains 12 residues. The ends were cut back, 3 bases at V and 0 bases at J, with 2 bases in the middle. Input material: naive CD4+ T cells from PBMCs, cultured in vitro. Subset given: naive CD4+ T cells isolated by negative enrichment. The origin of this receptor is an adult with COVID-19. This chain connects TRBV12-3 or TRBV12-4 to TRBJ1-2, with D uncertain. The CDR3 reads CASSFSNYGYTF. The DNA for the CDR3 is TGTGCCAGCAGTTTTTCTAACTATGGCTACACCTTC.